These 8 T cell receptor beta chains originate from one sample sequenced in a study of control samples from healthy donors and cancer patients. Assay used: immunoSEQ multiplex PCR; TCRdb lists only in-frame clones, some missing. The repertoire holds about 160,000 clones, with roughly 94% as singletons. The sample consisted of PBMCs. These receptors all come from a man aged 60 to 69 with colorectal cancer.

The rearrangement uses TRBV30 and TRBJ1-1; 7 nucleotides match TRBD1. V gave up 3 bases and J gave up 5 bases; unmatched junction bases: 9. Germline loops: CDR1 GTSNPN, CDR2 SVGIG (reference sequence). This CDR3 comprises 14 residues. CDR3 sequence reads: CAWSPDREWTEAFF. In DNA, the CDR3 is TGTGCCTGGAGCCCCGACAGGGAATGGACTGAAGCTTTCTTT.

The V and J genes are TRBV5-4 and TRBJ1-2; D unclear. Germline-derived CDR1 and CDR2 are SGHNT and YYREEE (reference sequence). The length of the CDR3 is 13 residues. Trimming took 4 bases from V and 11 from J, leaving 18 bases between them. The CDR3 sequence: CASSLGFELGYTF. The CDR3 DNA reads TGTGCCAGCAGCCTGGGATTTGAACTCGGGTACACCTTC.

The rearrangement joins TRBV6-2 or TRBV6-3 to TRBJ1-5; D unclear. V dropped 2 bases and J dropped 4 bases, with 6 bases sitting between them. CDR1 and CDR2 (germline): MNHEY, SVGEGT. This CDR3 is 13 amino acids long. The CDR3 DNA reads TGTGCCAGCAGTTACGCCTTGAATCAGCCCCAGCATTTT. Translating it yields CASSYALNQPQHF.

This chain connects TRBV18 to TRBJ2-1; weak D call: TRBD2 (6 bases). Trimming removed 4 bases from V and 3 bases from J, with 13 bases in between. This CDR3 spans 15 amino acids. Germline V lookup: CDR1 KGHSH, CDR2 LQKENI. In DNA form, the CDR3 reads TGTGCCAGCTCACAAAGACTAGATAGCTACAATGAGCAGTTCTTC. Translating it yields CASSQRLDSYNEQFF.

Only one count was recorded for this clone. The junction shows a germline mismatch at one end, possibly a read error. This chain joins TRBV6-1 and TRBJ1-2; TRBD1 matches at 10 bases. Germline V gene lookup returns CDR1 MNHNS and CDR2 SASEGT. The CDR3 extends over 13 amino acids. In DNA form, the CDR3 reads TGTGCCAGCAGTGAAGCCCTGGACAGGGGGTGGAAGTTC. As protein: CASSEALDRGWKF.

The chain links TRBV19 to TRBJ2-5, with 9 bases lining up with TRBD2. Germline CDR1 is LNHDA and CDR2 is SQIVND (reference sequence). This CDR3 spans 16 amino acids. The V and J ends lost 1 base and 1 base, in that order; junction bases with no gene match: 4. CDR3 region: CASSIVRAGGQETQYF. CDR3 nucleotide sequence: TGTGCCAGTAGTATAGTTCGAGCGGGGGGCCAAGAGACCCAGTACTTC.

V usage is TRBV30 and J usage is TRBJ2-7, with TRBD1 matching 9 bases. Per germline, CDR1 GTSNPN and CDR2 SVGIG (reference sequence). The CDR3 consists of 14 residues. With V trimmed by 7 bases and J by 4 bases, 11 bases remained unmatched. This CDR3 reads CAFLLRDRAYEQYF. The DNA for the CDR3 is TGTGCCTTCCTCCTCCGGGACAGGGCATACGAGCAGTACTTC.

V is TRBV5-8 and J is TRBJ2-3; TRBD2 agrees at 7 bases. The V segment lost 0 bases and the J segment 2 bases; nucleotides outside the gene matches: 9. The germline V gene encodes CDR1 SGHTS and CDR2 YDEGEE. This CDR3 contains 17 residues. CDR3 sequence (DNA): TGTGCCAGCAGCTTGGCCGTGGGGGGGTCCCTCACAGATACGCAGTATTTT. Residues: CASSLAVGGSLTDTQYF.